This T cell receptor beta chain comes out of a study of shared clonotypes between healthy human individuals. The CDR3 consists of 13 residues. Trimming removed 5 bases from V and 8 bases from J, with 13 bases in between. The germline gives CDR1 SGHRS, CDR2 YFSETQ. Sequencing used immunoSEQ multiplex PCR; TCRdb keeps in-frame clones, though not all of them. The data hold around 510,000 clones, with roughly 95% observed a single time. This rearrangement joins TRBV5-1 to TRBJ2-2; D possibly corresponds to TRBD2 (5 bases). This TCR derives from a woman in her twenties or thirties in good health. Source material: naive CD4+ T cells sorted from blood. The subset was: CD45RA+ positively selected. In DNA, the CDR3 is TGCGCCAGCAGTAGGGTCGGGGAAGGGGAGCTGTTTTTT. Its protein product is CASSRVGEGELFF.